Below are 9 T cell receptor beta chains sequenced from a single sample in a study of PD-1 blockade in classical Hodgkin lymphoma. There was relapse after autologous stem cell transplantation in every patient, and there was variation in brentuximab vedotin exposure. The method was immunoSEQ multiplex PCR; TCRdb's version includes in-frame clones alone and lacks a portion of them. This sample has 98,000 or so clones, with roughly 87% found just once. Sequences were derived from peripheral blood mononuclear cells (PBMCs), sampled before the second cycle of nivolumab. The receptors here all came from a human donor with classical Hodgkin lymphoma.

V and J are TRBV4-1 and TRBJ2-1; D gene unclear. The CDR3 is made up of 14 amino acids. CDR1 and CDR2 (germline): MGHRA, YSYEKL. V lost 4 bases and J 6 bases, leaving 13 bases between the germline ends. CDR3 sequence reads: CASSLPGQFNEQFF. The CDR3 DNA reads TGCGCCAGCAGCCTCCCCGGGCAGTTCAATGAGCAGTTCTTC.

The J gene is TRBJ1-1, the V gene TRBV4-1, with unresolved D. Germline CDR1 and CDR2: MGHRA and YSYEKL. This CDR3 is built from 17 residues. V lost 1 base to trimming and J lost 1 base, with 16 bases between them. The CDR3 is CASSQVGLGAGNTEAFF. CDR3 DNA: TGCGCCAGCAGCCAAGTAGGGTTAGGTGCAGGGAACACTGAAGCTTTCTTT.

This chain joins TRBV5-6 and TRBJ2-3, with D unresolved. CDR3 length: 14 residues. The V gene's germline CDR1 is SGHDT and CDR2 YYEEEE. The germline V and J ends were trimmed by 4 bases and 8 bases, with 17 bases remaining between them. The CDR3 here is CASSQGPVQGTQYF. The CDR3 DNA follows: TGTGCCAGCAGCCAAGGACCGGTTCAAGGTACGCAGTATTTT.

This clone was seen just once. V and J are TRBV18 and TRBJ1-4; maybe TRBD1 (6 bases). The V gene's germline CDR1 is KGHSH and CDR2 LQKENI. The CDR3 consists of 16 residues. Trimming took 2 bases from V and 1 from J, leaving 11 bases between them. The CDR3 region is CASSPFQTGTNEKLFF. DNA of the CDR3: TGTGCCAGCTCACCATTTCAGACAGGAACTAATGAAAAACTGTTTTTT.

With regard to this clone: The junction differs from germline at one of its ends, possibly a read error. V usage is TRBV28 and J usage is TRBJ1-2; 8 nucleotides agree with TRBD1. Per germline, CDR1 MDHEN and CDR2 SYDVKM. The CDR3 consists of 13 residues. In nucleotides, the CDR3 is TGTGCCAGCAGGCCGACAGGGGACTACGGCTACACCTTC. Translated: CASRPTGDYGYTF.

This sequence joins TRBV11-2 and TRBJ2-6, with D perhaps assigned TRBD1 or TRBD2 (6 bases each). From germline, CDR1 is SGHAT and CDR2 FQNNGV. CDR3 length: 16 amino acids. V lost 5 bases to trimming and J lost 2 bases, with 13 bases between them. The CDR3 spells CASSPLRGAGANVLTF. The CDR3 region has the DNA TGTGCCAGCAGCCCCTTAAGGGGGGCTGGGGCCAACGTCCTGACTTTC.

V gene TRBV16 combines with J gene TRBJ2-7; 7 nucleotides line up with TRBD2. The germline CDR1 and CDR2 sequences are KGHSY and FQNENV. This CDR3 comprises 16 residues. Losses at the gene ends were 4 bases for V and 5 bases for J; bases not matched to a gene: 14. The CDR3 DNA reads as TGTGCCAGCAGCCGGGCTAGAGGCGGGAGTCTAAACGAGCAGTACTTC. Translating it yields CASSRARGGSLNEQYF.

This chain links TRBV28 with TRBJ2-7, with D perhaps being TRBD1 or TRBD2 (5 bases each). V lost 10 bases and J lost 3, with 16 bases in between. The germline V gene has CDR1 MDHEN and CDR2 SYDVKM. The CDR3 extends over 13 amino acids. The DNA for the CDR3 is TGTGCCACCTTGGGGGTCAGCAACTACGAGCAGTACTTC. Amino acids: CATLGVSNYEQYF.

The CDR3 sequence: CASRRTGRPNYGYTF. In DNA, the CDR3 is TGTGCCAGCCGGAGGACAGGGAGACCTAACTATGGCTACACCTTC. V gene TRBV27 combines with J gene TRBJ1-2, with 8 bases that match TRBD1. V trimming: 8 bases; J trimming: 0 bases; junction bases outside the gene matches: 8. Germline values: CDR1 MNHEY, CDR2 SMNVEV (reference sequence). The CDR3 is 15 residues long.